The clone carrying this T cell receptor beta chain has just a few counts. The antigen is unknown. Researchers ran the PCR with 60 Vbeta and 13 Jbeta primers. Authors' processing steps: A later analysis tallied about 80 million unique TCR beta chains, around 12 million of them shared. The method was immunoSEQ multiplex PCR; TCRdb's version includes in-frame clones alone and lacks a portion of them. V, J and clone size were drawn from that table, and D and trimming were deduced from the DNA. In the table there are around 90,000 clones, 78% of which are singletons. This sample was included in a study of cytomegalovirus exposure and HLA in healthy donors. Study as a whole: One earlier analysis, a look at 180 million or so T cells, found approximately 120 million unique TCR beta sequences.

The CDR3 totals 14 residues. The V gene's germline CDR1 is MNHEY and CDR2 SVGAGI. V lost 2 bases and J lost 5; bases outside the gene matches: 4. Whole-study results and caveats: While the bulk of TCR sequences proved rare, some public TCRs turned up in many donors.

Sample: PBMCs. The chain is built from TRBV6-5 and TRBJ2-3; 7 nucleotides match TRBD1. The receptor comes from a woman aged 40 to 50 in good health and CMV-seronegative. In nucleotides, the CDR3 is TGTGCCAGCAGTTACCCAAGACAGGGAGATACGCAGTATTTT. Translated: CASSYPRQGDTQYF.